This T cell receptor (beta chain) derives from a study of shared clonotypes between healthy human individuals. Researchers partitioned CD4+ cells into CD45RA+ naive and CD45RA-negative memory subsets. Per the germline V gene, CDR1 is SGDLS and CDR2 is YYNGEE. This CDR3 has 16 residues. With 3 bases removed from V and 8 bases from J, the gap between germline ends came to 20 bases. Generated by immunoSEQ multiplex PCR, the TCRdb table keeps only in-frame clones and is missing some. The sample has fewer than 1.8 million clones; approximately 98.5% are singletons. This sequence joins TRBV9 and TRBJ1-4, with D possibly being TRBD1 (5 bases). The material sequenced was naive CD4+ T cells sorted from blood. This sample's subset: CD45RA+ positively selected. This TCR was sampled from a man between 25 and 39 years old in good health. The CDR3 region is CASSAVVVGREEKLFF. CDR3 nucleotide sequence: TGTGCCAGCAGCGCCGTCGTAGTGGGCAGGGAGGAAAAACTGTTTTTT.